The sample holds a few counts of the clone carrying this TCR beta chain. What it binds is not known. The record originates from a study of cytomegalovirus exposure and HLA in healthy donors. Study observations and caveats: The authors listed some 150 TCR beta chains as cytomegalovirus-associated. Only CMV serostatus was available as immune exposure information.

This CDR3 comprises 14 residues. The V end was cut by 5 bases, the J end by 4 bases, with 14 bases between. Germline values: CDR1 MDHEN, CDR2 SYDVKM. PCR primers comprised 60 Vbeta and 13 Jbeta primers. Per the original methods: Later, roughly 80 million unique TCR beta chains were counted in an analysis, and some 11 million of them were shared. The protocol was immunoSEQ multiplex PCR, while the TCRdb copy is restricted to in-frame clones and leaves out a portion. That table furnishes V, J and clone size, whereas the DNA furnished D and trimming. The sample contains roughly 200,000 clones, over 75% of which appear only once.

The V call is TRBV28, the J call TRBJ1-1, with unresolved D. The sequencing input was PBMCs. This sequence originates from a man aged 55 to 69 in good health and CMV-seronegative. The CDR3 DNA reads TGTGCCAGCAGTCCGTGGAGGGAAGGCACTGAAGCTTTCTTT. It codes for CASSPWREGTEAFF.